Following are 30 T cell receptor beta chains from one sample sequenced in a study of shared clonotypes between healthy human individuals. Repertoires were generated with immunoSEQ multiplex PCR, while TCRdb's copy carries only in-frame clones and drops some. The sample contains some 92,000 clones, around half of which appear only once. Sequenced sample: PBMCs. These receptors were obtained from a woman aged 40 to 50 in good health. Some clones in this sample may be carry-over from other donors' samples.

This clone was seen just once. V is TRBV27 and J is TRBJ2-5, with D unclear. Trimming took 5 bases from V and 4 from J, leaving 11 bases between them. Germline values: CDR1 MNHEY, CDR2 SMNVEV (reference sequence). This CDR3 contains 13 residues. The CDR3 nucleotides read TGTGCCAGCAGTGCGGCGTGGTTAGAGACCCAGTACTTC. This sequence encodes CASSAAWLETQYF.

This clone came up many times. Other DNA sequences of this sample code for an identical CDR3. This chain links TRBV30 with TRBJ2-1; TRBD2 matches at 10 bases. The CDR3 sequence is 14 residues long. The germline gives CDR1 GTSNPN, CDR2 SVGIG (reference sequence). V lost 2 bases, J lost 10 bases, and 8 bases stayed unmatched. The DNA for the CDR3 is TGTGCCTGGAGTTCGGCACTAGCGGGAAGGGAGCAGTTCTTC. Amino acid sequence: CAWSSALAGREQFF.

CDR3 residues: CSAAWETQYF. The CDR3, as DNA: TGCAGCGCCGCGTGGGAGACCCAGTACTTC. The chain recombines TRBV29-1 with TRBJ2-5, with D uncertain. Per germline, CDR1 SQVTM and CDR2 ANQGSEA. CDR3 length equals 10 residues. V was cut by 7 bases and J by 5 bases, with 8 bases left in between.

Notes on this clone: A much more abundant neighbour one base away suggests this may be a read error. The chain uses TRBV21-1 and TRBJ1-5. TRBV21-1 is listed as a pseudogene. The CDR3 runs 15 residues. The CDR3 region has the DNA TGTGCCAGCGGCAAAGATTTGTCGGGGACTCAGCCCCAGCATTTT. This sequence encodes CASGKDLSGTQPQHF.

In its sample, this clone ranks as medium-sized. Other DNA sequences in the same sample also yield this CDR3. The CDR3 sequence is CASGLVLAGVGETQYF. The DNA for the CDR3 is TGTGCTAGTGGTTTGGTATTAGCGGGAGTAGGTGAGACCCAGTACTTC. The J gene is TRBJ2-5, the V gene TRBV12-5, with 9 bases identical to TRBD2. Germline values: CDR1 LGHNT, CDR2 FRNRAP. The junction had 7 bases not matched to a gene; V was cut back by 0 bases and J by 5 bases. This CDR3 contains 16 residues.

On this clone: A far larger clone is only one base removed, so a read error is likely. The chain is built from TRBV7-9 and TRBJ1-4; D is possibly TRBD1 (5 bases). The CDR3 extends over 13 amino acids. Germline CDR1 and CDR2: SEHNR and FQNEAQ (reference sequence). The CDR3 DNA reads TGTGCCAGCAGCTTAGCGGGGGTTGAAAAACCGTTTTTT. It translates to CASSLAGVEKPFF.

In its sample, this clone was seen a few times. The V gene is TRBV28, the J gene TRBJ1-2; the D is unclear. The germline gives CDR1 MDHEN, CDR2 SYDVKM. The CDR3 loop spans 14 amino acids. V was clipped by 3 bases and J by 7 bases, with 15 bases between them. The CDR3 region has the DNA TGTGCCAGCAGTTTGTTTCAGACGCCCCCTGGCTACACCTTC. This gives the protein CASSLFQTPPGYTF.

This clone occurred a few times. The rearrangement uses TRBV6-6 and TRBJ2-1; 8 bases agree with TRBD2. J gave up 1 base and V 6 bases, and 5 bases lay outside the gene matches. CDR3 length equals 15 residues. Germline V gives CDR1 MNHNY, CDR2 SVGAGI (reference sequence). The CDR3 spells CASSYERESYNEQFF. The DNA of the CDR3 is TGTGCCAGCAGCTACGAGCGGGAGTCCTACAATGAGCAGTTCTTC.

This chain connects TRBV5-4 to TRBJ2-7; D is uncertain. Trimming removed 1 base from V and 1 base from J, with 6 bases in between. The CDR3 is 13 residues long. The germline CDR1 and CDR2 sequences are SGHNT and YYREEE (reference sequence). The CDR3 spells CASSLLESYEQYF. CDR3 in DNA: TGTGCCAGCAGCTTGTTAGAATCCTACGAGCAGTACTTC.

The chain employs TRBV5-1 and TRBJ1-2; D uncertain. This CDR3 has 13 residues. The ends were cut back, 1 base at V and 8 bases at J, with 12 bases in the middle. The germline CDR1 and CDR2 sequences are SGHRS and YFSETQ. The DNA for the CDR3 is TGCGCCAGCAGCTTGTTGCCAGATCGAGGCTACACCTTC. Protein product: CASSLLPDRGYTF.

The V and J genes are TRBV11-1 and TRBJ2-5, with TRBD2 matching 9 bases. The V gene end was trimmed by 5 bases and the J gene end by 5 bases; junction bases not matched to a gene: 6. This CDR3 region has 14 residues. Germline lookup yields CDR1 SGHAT and CDR2 FQDESV (reference sequence). CDR3 coding DNA: TGTGCCAGCAGCCCCCTAGCGGGATTTGAGACCCAGTACTTC. Translating gives CASSPLAGFETQYF.

CDR3 bases: TGTGCCTGGAGCGGACGGGGGGCTAATGAAAAACTGTTTTTT. It encodes CAWSGRGANEKLFF. The chain is built from TRBV30 and TRBJ1-4; possibly TRBD1 for D (5 bases). CDR1 is GTSNPN and CDR2 is SVGIG in the germline V gene (reference sequence). The CDR3 spans 14 residues. V lost 3 bases, J lost 3 bases, and 11 bases lay in between.

This chain connects TRBV29-1 to TRBJ2-5, with D uncertain. Trimming removed 7 bases from V and 2 bases from J, with 5 bases in between. Germline lookup yields CDR1 SQVTM and CDR2 ANQGSEA. The CDR3 is 10 amino acids. CDR3 amino acids: CSGPQETQYF. The CDR3, as DNA: TGCAGCGGTCCGCAAGAGACCCAGTACTTC.

The J gene is TRBJ2-5, the V gene TRBV5-1; 12 bases are shared with TRBD2. V shed 3 bases, J shed 5 bases, and the junction held 5 bases outside the gene matches. Germline V gene sequence: CDR1 SGHRS, CDR2 YFSETQ. This CDR3 region has 15 residues. The CDR3 sequence: CASSSTSGSAETQYF. CDR3 DNA: TGCGCCAGCAGCTCGACTAGCGGGAGTGCGGAGACCCAGTACTTC.

The chain employs TRBV7-9 and TRBJ2-7; tentative D call: TRBD1 (5 bases). This CDR3 comprises 15 residues. V was pared by 0 bases and J by 2 bases, with 11 bases between. CDR1 and CDR2 (germline): SEHNR, FQNEAQ (reference sequence). CDR3 loop: CASSLAAGPTYEQYF. The DNA of the CDR3 is TGTGCCAGCAGCTTAGCCGCAGGGCCTACCTACGAGCAGTACTTC.

The genes are TRBV15 and TRBJ2-7, with D tentatively TRBD2 (7 bases). The CDR3 runs to 15 residues. V lost 0 bases to trimming and J lost 6 bases, with 15 bases between them. CDR1 and CDR2 (germline): LNHNV, YYDKDF (reference sequence). The CDR3 spells CATSRDPGGEGEQYF. The CDR3 DNA sequence: TGTGCCACCAGCAGAGATCCGGGGGGCGAGGGCGAGCAGTACTTC.

The sample holds a few counts of this clone. The V gene is TRBV18, the J gene TRBJ1-2; TRBD1 is a possible D gene (6 bases). The CDR3 covers 13 residues. Germline loops: CDR1 KGHSH, CDR2 LQKENI. V was pared by 1 base and J by 5 bases, with 8 bases between. The CDR3 spells CASSPQDRYGYTF. For the CDR3, the DNA is TGTGCCAGCTCACCACAGGACAGATATGGCTACACCTTC.

The chain couples TRBV2 to TRBJ1-5, with unresolved D. The CDR3 is 15 amino acids. Trimming removed 2 bases at V and 7 bases at J, with 15 bases between. Germline CDR1 SNHLY, CDR2 FYNNEI. The DNA of the CDR3 is TGTGCCAGCAGTGAATCCAGACTGGAGGCCCAGCCCCAGCATTTT. Translated: CASSESRLEAQPQHF. The full variable domain, rest sourced from reference TRBV2 and TRBJ1-5, is EPEVTQTPSHQVTQMGQEVILRCVPISNHLYFYWYRQILGQKVEFLVSFYNNEISEKSEIFDDQFSVERPDGSNFTLKIRSTKLEDSAMYFCASSESRLEAQPQHFGDGTRLSIL.

This clone has ten or more counts. The rearrangement joins TRBV29-1 to TRBJ1-2; D not certain. This CDR3 region has 11 residues. The V gene's germline CDR1 is SQVTM and CDR2 ANQGSEA. V lost 7 bases, J lost 2 bases, and 8 bases lay in between. DNA for the CDR3: TGCAGCGCGGGAGACAACTATGGCTACACCTTC. Translation gives CSAGDNYGYTF.

This clone was recorded once. The chain is built from TRBV6-5 and TRBJ1-2; a weak D match, TRBD1 (6 bases). V dropped 5 bases and J dropped 2 bases, with 9 bases sitting between them. There are 13 residues in the CDR3. The V gene's germline CDR1 is MNHEY and CDR2 SVGAGI. In nucleotides, the CDR3 is TGTGCCAGCAGTGTCGACAGGAACTATGGCTACACCTTC. It yields the protein CASSVDRNYGYTF.

This clone was observed many times. The V gene is TRBV2, the J gene TRBJ2-7; D is possibly TRBD1 or TRBD2 (5 bases each). The length of the CDR3 is 12 residues. Per the germline V gene, CDR1 is SNHLY and CDR2 is FYNNEI. V was trimmed by 6 bases and J by 9 bases, leaving 15 bases between them. CDR3 loop: CASSPLGPRQYF. The CDR3 DNA reads as TGTGCCAGCAGCCCCTTGGGACCTCGGCAGTACTTC.

The chain uses TRBV6-5 and TRBJ2-5; TRBD2 matches at 8 bases. J was trimmed by 11 bases and V by 5 bases; bases with no gene match: 7. There are 12 residues in the CDR3. Germline V CDR1 and CDR2: MNHEY, SVGAGI. The CDR3 loop is CASSRTSWEQYF. CDR3 in DNA: TGTGCCAGCAGTCGGACTAGCTGGGAGCAGTACTTC.

This clone was recorded at least ten times. The rearrangement joins TRBV9 to TRBJ1-1; D gene ambiguous. This CDR3 region has 15 residues. Trimming pared 0 bases from V and 0 bases from J, leaving 9 bases between. Germline V lookup: CDR1 SGDLS, CDR2 YYNGEE. CDR3 DNA sequence: TGTGCCAGCAGCGTAGGGGGAGCGGTGAACACTGAAGCTTTCTTT. Protein: CASSVGGAVNTEAFF.

This clone was seen just once. This may stem from a read error, because a much larger clone lies one nucleotide away. The rearrangement uses TRBV5-6 and TRBJ2-2, with TRBD1 matching over 9 bases. CDR1 is SGHDT and CDR2 is YYEEEE in the germline V gene. CDR3 length: 15 residues. CDR3 DNA sequence: TGTGCCAGCAGCAGGGACAGGGCGAACACCGGGGAGCTGCTTTTT. Translation gives CASSRDRANTGELLF. Variable domain in full (rest from reference TRBV5-6 and TRBJ2-2): DAGVTQSPTHLIKTRGQQVTLRCSPKSGHDTVSWYQQALGQGPQFIFQYYEEEERQRGNFPDRFSGHQFPNYSSELNVNALLLGDSALYLCASSRDRANTGELLFGEGSRLTVL.

In its sample, this clone was seen many times. The chain employs TRBV27 and TRBJ2-1, with a possible D match to TRBD2 (6 bases). The germline V gene has CDR1 MNHEY and CDR2 SMNVEV (reference sequence). CDR3 length: 13 residues. Between the trimmed V and J ends, which lost 7 bases and 4 bases, there was a span of 11 bases. The CDR3 sequence is CASTSGPYNEQFF. CDR3 coding DNA: TGTGCCAGCACCAGCGGGCCATACAATGAGCAGTTCTTC.

In its sample, this clone was seen many times. The gene calls are TRBV28 and TRBJ1-1; the D gene is possibly TRBD1 (5 bases). Germline-derived CDR1 and CDR2 are MDHEN and SYDVKM. The CDR3 sequence is 14 residues long. Trimming pared 2 bases from V and 5 bases from J, leaving 12 bases between. The CDR3 bases are TGTGCCAGCAGTTTAGGGGGGTCTGAGACTGAAGCTTTCTTT. This gives the protein CASSLGGSETEAFF.

This clone was detected ten times or more. The chain has TRBV27 and TRBJ2-7; 10 bases map to TRBD2. The CDR3 has 14 amino acids. V lost 6 bases and J lost 4; bases outside the gene matches: 6. Germline V CDR1 and CDR2: MNHEY, SMNVEV (reference sequence). CDR3 region: CASSPSGSRYEQYF. CDR3 nucleotides: TGTGCCAGCAGCCCTAGCGGGAGTAGGTACGAGCAGTACTTC.

The V and J genes are TRBV7-2 and TRBJ1-5; 7 nucleotides align to TRBD1. The CDR3 has 16 residues. V trimming: 5 bases; J trimming: 2 bases; junction bases outside the gene matches: 9. Per the germline V gene, CDR1 is SGHTA and CDR2 is FQGNSA. The CDR3 is CASSPSGQWGNQPQHF. Written as DNA, the CDR3 is TGTGCCAGCAGCCCCTCGGGACAGTGGGGCAATCAGCCCCAGCATTTT. The whole variable domain, remainder taken from reference TRBV7-2 and TRBJ1-5, is GAGVSQSPSNKVTEKGKDVELRCDPISGHTALYWYRQSLGQGLEFLIYFQGNSAPDKSGLPSDRFSAERTGGSVSTLTIQRTQQEDSAVYLCASSPSGQWGNQPQHFGDGTRLSIL.

The sample holds one count of this clone. Given a much more abundant clone one base away, this may be a read error. This same CDR3 is encoded by further DNA sequences in the sample. The rearrangement links TRBV7-6 to TRBJ2-3, with a weak D call TRBD1 (6 bases). Germline loops: CDR1 SGHVS, CDR2 FNYEAQ. This CDR3 contains 17 residues. The CDR3 is CASSLAGAGSSTDTQYF. CDR3 nucleotides: TGTGCCAGCAGCTTAGCGGGGGCAGGCTCTAGCACAGACACGCAGTATTTT.

The rearrangement joins TRBV27 to TRBJ2-7, with 8 bases matching TRBD2. J was trimmed by 0 bases and V by 4 bases; bases with no gene match: 5. Per the germline V gene, CDR1 is MNHEY and CDR2 is SMNVEV (reference sequence). The CDR3 spans 15 residues. The CDR3 sequence: CASSSALAASYEQYF. CDR3 DNA: TGTGCCAGCAGTTCCGCACTAGCGGCCTCCTACGAGCAGTACTTC.